This TCR beta chain was captured by sequencing in a study of shared clonotypes between healthy human individuals. The study's findings and limits: Non-shared clonotypes showed lower generation probabilities than clonotypes common to all four donors.

Sequencing used immunoSEQ multiplex PCR; TCRdb keeps in-frame clones, though not all of them. This table holds hundreds of thousands of clones, 85% to 95% found once. Only CD45RO-negative cells positively selected for CCR7 counted as naive CD8 cells, so terminally differentiated effector memory CD45RA+ cells were excluded. CDR1 is SGHVS and CDR2 is FQNEAQ in the germline V gene. The length of the CDR3 is 16 residues. V was clipped by 1 base and J by 3 bases, with 13 bases between them. Notes on this clone: Antigen specificity is unknown.

The sequenced material came from naive CD8+ T cells sorted from blood. The origin of this receptor is a young woman in good health. V and J are TRBV7-8 and TRBJ1-5, with D possibly being TRBD1 (5 bases). CDR3 bases: TGTGCCAGCAGCTTAGTCGGGGGTCGAAACAATCAGCCCCAGCATTTT. Protein sequence: CASSLVGGRNNQPQHF.